The 16 T cell receptor beta chains listed next were all sequenced from one sample in a study of T cells in Graves' hyperthyroidism and ophthalmopathy (dated by TCRdb to between 2019 and 2020). The library was prepared using multiplex PCR. The reads were generated on an Illumina HiSeq 2000. The TCR beta CDR3 regions were amplified from the RNA transcripts. The TCR CDR3 was subjected to a first round of RT-PCR using the HTBI primer set and the Qiagen OneStep RT-PCR kit. Using fastp at Q25 and MiXCR, TCRdb reprocessed the public reads and kept productive beta chains. Entries are consolidated by CDR3 protein sequence, retaining the most common genes and DNA. The sample table records under 350,000 distinct CDR3 sequences; roughly 13% of these occur just once. 7% to 9% of the sample comes from the top ten. Sequencing input: blood. The origin of the receptors is a woman in her thirties or forties with Graves' hyperthyroidism.

This clonotype came up many times. This chain uses TRBV3-1 with TRBJ1-1, with TRBD1 matching over 8 bases. The CDR3 runs to 15 residues. V shed 2 bases and J 1 base; nucleotides not matched to a gene: 3. Germline CDR1 LGHDT, CDR2 YNNKEL (reference sequence). CDR3 region: CASSQTDRENTEAFF. Here the CDR3 DNA reads TGTGCCAGCAGCCAAACGGACAGGGAGAACACTGAAGCTTTCTTT.

The chain is built from TRBV5-1 and TRBJ1-6; maybe TRBD1 (5 bases). Deletions cut 0 bases from V and 9 bases from J, with 10 bases between. In germline, CDR1 is SGHRS, CDR2 YFSETQ. The CDR3 is 14 residues long. The CDR3 spells CASSLEGGGSPLHF. In nucleotides, the CDR3 is TGCGCCAGCAGCTTGGAGGGCGGGGGTTCACCCCTCCACTTT.

This clonotype was seen ten or more times. This chain joins TRBV28 and TRBJ2-7; 7 bases match TRBD1. The germline CDR1 and CDR2 sequences are MDHEN and SYDVKM. This CDR3 spans 14 amino acids. Unmatched junction bases numbered 5, after V lost 5 bases and J lost 1 base. The CDR3 DNA reads as TGTGCCAGCAGTACAGGGGAGCGTTCCTACGAGCAGTACTTC. Encoded protein: CASSTGERSYEQYF.

This clonotype was counted between two and nine times. J is TRBJ2-1 and V is TRBV6-2 or TRBV6-3, with D perhaps TRBD2 (5 bases). The germline V gene has CDR1 MNHEY and CDR2 SVGEGT. V was pared by 2 bases and J by 8 bases, with 13 bases between. This CDR3 has 14 amino acids. CDR3 in DNA: TGTGCCAGCAGTTACCAACGGATAGCGTATGAGCAGTTCTTC. The encoded protein is CASSYQRIAYEQFF.

There are many counts of this clonotype. V gene TRBV29-1 combines with J gene TRBJ1-4; D unclear. Germline CDR1 and CDR2: SQVTM and ANQGSEA. Trimming stripped 4 bases from V and 0 bases from J, with 15 bases between. This CDR3 is built from 16 residues. CDR3 coding DNA: TGCAGCGTTGTGATGGGGAATTCGGCAACTAATGAAAAACTGTTTTTT. Protein: CSVVMGNSATNEKLFF.

This clonotype was seen many times. This sequence joins TRBV2 and TRBJ1-4, with D unresolved. CDR3 length: 15 amino acids. Germline V gene lookup returns CDR1 SNHLY and CDR2 FYNNEI. Trimming took 4 bases from V and 4 from J, leaving 13 bases between them. The CDR3 loop reads CASSGVGSVNEKLFF. In DNA, the CDR3 is TGTGCCAGCAGTGGCGTTGGAAGTGTTAATGAAAAACTGTTTTTT.

The sample holds many counts of this clonotype. The chain is built from TRBV5-1 and TRBJ2-7; either TRBD1 or TRBD2 may fit D (5 bases each). Looked up from germline, CDR1 is SGHRS and CDR2 is YFSETQ. The CDR3 covers 13 residues. V was cut by 7 bases and J by 0 bases, with 11 bases left in between. The CDR3: CASGSGSSYEQYF. The CDR3 nucleotides read TGCGCCAGCGGGTCAGGGAGCTCCTACGAGCAGTACTTC.

This clonotype was picked up many times. DNA of the CDR3: TGTGCCAGCAGCGGCCCTCCTGGACTAAGGGATGAGCAGTTCTTC. It yields the protein CASSGPPGLRDEQFF. The chain combines TRBV9 with TRBJ2-1; TRBD2 is a possible D gene (6 bases). The CDR3 consists of 15 residues. Germline-derived CDR1 and CDR2 are SGDLS and YYNGEE. V shed 3 bases and J shed 8 bases, with 18 bases lying between them.

In its sample, this clonotype was seen many times. The V call is TRBV11-2, the J call TRBJ2-5, with D maybe TRBD2 (6 bases). The CDR3 has 16 residues. Germline V gene sequence: CDR1 SGHAT, CDR2 FQNNGV. V lost 1 base and J 4 bases, leaving 16 bases between the germline ends. Written as DNA, the CDR3 is TGTGCCAGCAGCTTAGGTCCAGGGACTTGGAGAGAGACCCAGTACTTC. It encodes CASSLGPGTWRETQYF.

The table lists this clonotype with many counts. The gene calls are TRBV5-8 and TRBJ2-7, with TRBD1 matching over 11 bases. The V segment lost 0 bases and the J segment 2 bases; nucleotides outside the gene matches: 1. The CDR3 runs to 15 residues. Per germline, CDR1 SGHTS and CDR2 YDEGEE. CDR3 sequence (DNA): TGTGCCAGCAGCTTGGCGGGACAGGGGGCCTACGAGCAGTACTTC. Translated, it gives CASSLAGQGAYEQYF. Based on the CDR3 plus reference TRBV5-8 and TRBJ2-7, the full variable domain is EAGVTQSPTHLIKTRGQQATLRCSPISGHTSVYWYQQALGLGLQFLLWYDEGEERNRGNFPPRFSGRQFPNYSSELNVNALELEDSALYLCASSLAGQGAYEQYFGPGTRLTVT.

This clonotype was picked up many times. This CDR3 reads CASSYRGTGYSPLHF. CDR3 DNA sequence: TGTGCCAGCAGTTATCGCGGGACAGGGTACTCACCCCTCCACTTT. The chain has TRBV6-5 and TRBJ1-6; 9 nucleotides align to TRBD1. V shed 3 bases, J shed 10 bases, and the junction held 7 bases outside the gene matches. Germline lookup yields CDR1 MNHEY and CDR2 SVGAGI. This CDR3 spans 15 amino acids.

The sample holds a few counts of this clonotype. The chain is built from TRBV19 and TRBJ2-1, with 7 bases lining up with TRBD2. The junction had 6 bases not matched to a gene; V was cut back by 5 bases and J by 8 bases. Looked up from germline, CDR1 is LNHDA and CDR2 is SQIVND (reference sequence). The CDR3 is 13 amino acids. CDR3 sequence reads: CASSPGGSDEQFF. The CDR3 DNA is TGTGCCAGTAGTCCGGGCGGGAGTGATGAGCAGTTCTTC.

The V call is TRBV6-1, the J call TRBJ2-7, with 9 bases identical to TRBD2. The V gene's germline CDR1 is MNHNS and CDR2 SASEGT. The CDR3 runs to 21 residues. V was pared by 3 bases and J by 3 bases, with 24 bases of the junction left unmatched. CDR3 sequence: CASSDPPTNPGLAIKDYEQYF. CDR3 bases: TGTGCCAGCAGTGACCCTCCTACTAACCCGGGACTAGCAATAAAGGACTACGAGCAGTACTTC.

This clonotype was counted many times. The chain couples TRBV3-1 to TRBJ2-5; possibly TRBD1 or TRBD2 for D (5 bases each). V gave up 0 bases and J gave up 4 bases, with 15 bases separating them. This CDR3 has 16 amino acids. Germline CDR1 and CDR2: LGHDT and YNNKEL (reference sequence). The CDR3 here is CASSQDRGAATETQYF. In DNA form, the CDR3 reads TGTGCCAGCAGCCAAGATCGAGGGGCGGCAACAGAGACCCAGTACTTC.

Note on this clonotype: A much larger clonotype is one base distant, so this may be a read error. This chain links TRBV28 with TRBJ2-7; D is ambiguous. V was cut by 5 bases and J by 2 bases, with 16 bases left in between. From germline, CDR1 is MDHEN and CDR2 SYDVKM. The CDR3 consists of 15 residues. The CDR3 region is CASSLALRSPYEQYF. The CDR3 DNA reads as TGTGCCAGCAGTCTTGCCTTGAGGTCCCCCTACGAGCAGTACTTC.

This clonotype was picked up many times. The chain couples TRBV20-1 to TRBJ1-1; the D gene is possibly TRBD1 (5 bases). CDR1 and CDR2 from the germline V gene are DFQATT and SNEGSKA (reference sequence). The CDR3 length is 14 residues. Trimming shortened V by 3 bases and J by 1 base, and 12 bases separated the two germline ends. The CDR3 spells CSASEGTANTEAFF. The CDR3 DNA reads TGCAGTGCTAGCGAGGGGACCGCGAACACTGAAGCTTTCTTT.